Sequencing of this T cell receptor (beta chain) was carried out in a study of breast tumors, draining lymph nodes, adjacent tissues. With 2 bases removed from V and 4 bases from J, the gap between germline ends came to 11 bases. This CDR3 has 14 residues. Germline values: CDR1 LNHDA, CDR2 SQIVND (reference sequence). Axillary draining lymph nodes of breast cancer patients supplied the node samples. TCRdb analysed the multiplex PCR reads with MiXCR anew, one entry per CDR3 protein. Of around 170,000 distinct CDR3 sequences listed, roughly 30% are singletons. The sequence derives from a female donor with breast cancer. Some clones in this sample may be carry-over from other donors' samples. The material sequenced was axillary lymph node tissue. This chain links TRBV19 with TRBJ1-2; D might be TRBD1 (5 bases). Here the CDR3 reads CASSIQGTAYGYTF. CDR3 coding DNA: TGTGCCAGTAGTATACAAGGGACGGCCTATGGCTACACCTTC.